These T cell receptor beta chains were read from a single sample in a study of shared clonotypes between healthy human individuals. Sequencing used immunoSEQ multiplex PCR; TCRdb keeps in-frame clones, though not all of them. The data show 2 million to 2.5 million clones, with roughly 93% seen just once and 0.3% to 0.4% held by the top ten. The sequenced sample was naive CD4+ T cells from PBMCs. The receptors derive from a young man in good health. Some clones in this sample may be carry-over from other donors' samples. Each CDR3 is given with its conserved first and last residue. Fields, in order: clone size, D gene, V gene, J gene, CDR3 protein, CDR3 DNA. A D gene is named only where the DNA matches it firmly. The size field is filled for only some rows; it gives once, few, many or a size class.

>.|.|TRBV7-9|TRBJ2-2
CASSLSGPNTGELFF
TGTGCCAGCAGCCTTTCCGGACCGAACACCGGGGAGCTGTTTTTT
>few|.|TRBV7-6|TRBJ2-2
CASSPAAGSNTGELFF
TGTGCCAGCAGCCCAGCGGCGGGATCTAACACCGGGGAGCTGTTTTTT
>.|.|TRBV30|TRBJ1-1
CAWSSRAQGTEAFF
TGTGCCTGGAGTTCGCGGGCGCAAGGCACTGAAGCTTTCTTT
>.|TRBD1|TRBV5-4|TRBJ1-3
CASSLGDRRSGNTIYF
TGTGCCAGCAGCTTGGGGGACAGACGCTCTGGAAACACCATATATTTT
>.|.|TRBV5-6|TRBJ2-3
CASSLGVSDTQYF
TGTGCCAGCAGCTTGGGGGTCAGTGATACGCAGTATTTT
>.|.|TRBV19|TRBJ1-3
CASSIWPGGSGNTIYF
TGTGCCAGTAGTATCTGGCCAGGAGGCTCTGGAAACACCATATATTTT
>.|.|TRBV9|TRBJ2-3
CASSVGARAPDTQYF
TGTGCCAGCAGCGTAGGGGCCAGGGCCCCAGATACGCAGTATTTT
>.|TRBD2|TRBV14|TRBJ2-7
CASSQGTSGTYEQYF
TGTGCCAGCAGCCAAGGGACTAGCGGGACCTACGAGCAGTACTTC
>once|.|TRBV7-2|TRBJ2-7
CASSRTGGVYEQYF
TGTGCCAGCAGCCGTACCGGGGGTGTCTACGAGCAGTACTTC
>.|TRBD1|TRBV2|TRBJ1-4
CASHYQGGEKLFF
TGTGCCAGCCATTATCAGGGGGGGGAAAAACTGTTTTTT
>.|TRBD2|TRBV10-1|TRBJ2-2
CASRNRSGSGYTGELFF
TGCGCCAGCAGGAATCGTAGCGGGAGCGGGTACACCGGGGAGCTGTTTTTT
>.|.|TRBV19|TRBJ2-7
CASSSPGAYEQYF
TGTGCCAGTAGTTCCCCGGGGGCCTACGAGCAGTACTTC
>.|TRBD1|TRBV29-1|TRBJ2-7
CSLRDSIGDEQYF
TGCAGCTTGAGGGACAGCATCGGCGACGAGCAGTACTTC
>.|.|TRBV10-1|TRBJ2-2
CASSGRAHTGELFF
TGCGCCAGCAGTGGCAGGGCCCACACCGGGGAGCTGTTTTTT
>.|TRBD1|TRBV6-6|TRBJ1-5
CASSQDRAQPQHF
TGTGCCAGCAGTCAAGACAGGGCGCAGCCCCAGCATTTT
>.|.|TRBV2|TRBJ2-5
CASSESVNARLKTQYF
TGTGCCAGCAGTGAATCGGTAAACGCCCGTTTAAAAACCCAGTACTTC
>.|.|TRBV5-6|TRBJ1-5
CASSSFRRNSNQPQHF
TGTGCCAGCAGCTCTTTTCGACGGAATAGCAATCAGCCCCAGCATTTT
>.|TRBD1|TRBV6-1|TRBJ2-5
CASILGQGAETQYF
TGTGCCAGCATCCTCGGACAGGGGGCCGAGACCCAGTACTTC
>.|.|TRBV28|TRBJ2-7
CASIDNRYEQYF
TGTGCCAGCATCGACAACAGGTACGAGCAGTACTTC
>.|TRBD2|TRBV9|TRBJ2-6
CASSQGLAPGANVLTF
TGTGCCAGCAGCCAGGGACTAGCTCCTGGGGCCAACGTCCTGACTTTC
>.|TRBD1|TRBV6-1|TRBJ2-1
CASGRQGRIDEQFF
TGTGCCAGCGGGAGACAGGGGAGAATAGATGAGCAGTTCTTC
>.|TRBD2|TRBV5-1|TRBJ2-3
CASSLSGISTDTQYF
TGCGCCAGCAGCCTTAGCGGGATTAGCACAGATACGCAGTATTTT
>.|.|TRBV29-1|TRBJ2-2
CSVARRVTGELFF
TGCAGCGTTGCCCGCAGGGTGACCGGGGAGCTGTTTTTT
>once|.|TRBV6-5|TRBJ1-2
CASSSTGTEGYTF
TGTGCCAGCAGCTCGACCGGGACGGAAGGCTACACCTTC
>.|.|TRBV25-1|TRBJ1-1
CASSESRGSTEAFF
TGTGCCAGCAGTGAATCAAGAGGAAGCACTGAAGCTTTCTTT
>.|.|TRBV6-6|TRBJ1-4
CASSYSQGNEKLFF
TGTGCCAGCAGTTACTCACAGGGAAATGAAAAACTGTTTTTT
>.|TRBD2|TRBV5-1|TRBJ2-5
CASSLHRSGRYQETQYF
TGCGCCAGCAGCTTACACCGTAGCGGGAGATACCAAGAGACCCAGTACTTC
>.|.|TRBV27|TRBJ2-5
CASSSKGAQGNQETQYF
TGTGCCAGCAGCTCGAAAGGGGCCCAGGGGAATCAAGAGACCCAGTACTTC
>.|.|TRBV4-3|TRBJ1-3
CASSQDVWDNSGNTIYF
TGCGCCAGCAGCCAAGATGTCTGGGACAACTCTGGAAACACCATATATTTT
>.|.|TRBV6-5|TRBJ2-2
CASSYSRDSGTGELFF
TGTGCCAGCAGTTACTCTCGGGACTCCGGCACCGGGGAGCTGTTTTTT
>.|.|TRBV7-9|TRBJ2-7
CASSTNYEQYF
TGTGCCAGCAGCACCAACTACGAGCAGTACTTC
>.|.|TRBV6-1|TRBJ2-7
CASTLTSGGGEQYF
TGTGCCAGCACTCTAACTAGTGGGGGCGGCGAGCAGTACTTC
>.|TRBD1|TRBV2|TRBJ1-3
CTSRQGGNTIYF
TGTACCAGCAGACAGGGTGGAAACACCATATATTTT
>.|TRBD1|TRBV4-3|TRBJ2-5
CASSPRPRGPGETQYF
TGCGCCAGCAGCCCAAGGCCCAGGGGGCCTGGGGAGACCCAGTACTTC
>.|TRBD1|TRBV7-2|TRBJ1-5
CASSVVGQGAQHF
TGTGCCAGCAGCGTCGTAGGACAGGGGGCCCAGCATTTT
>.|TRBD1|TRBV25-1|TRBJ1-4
CASSESQGVSEKLFF
TGTGCCAGCAGTGAATCGCAGGGGGTTAGTGAAAAACTGTTTTTT
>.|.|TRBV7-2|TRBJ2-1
CASSPQAGNEQFF
TGTGCCAGCAGCCCCCAAGCTGGCAATGAGCAGTTCTTC
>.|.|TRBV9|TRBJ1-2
CASSLRQGYGYTF
TGTGCCAGCAGCTTACGACAAGGATATGGCTACACCTTC
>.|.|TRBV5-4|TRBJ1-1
CASSLGGPMNTEAFF
TGTGCCAGCAGCTTGGGAGGGCCGATGAACACTGAAGCTTTCTTT
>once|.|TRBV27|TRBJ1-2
CASSFRGAPNNYGYTF
TGTGCCAGCAGTTTTAGAGGGGCCCCCAACAACTATGGCTACACCTTC